This T cell receptor beta chain is from a study of T cell repertoires in cytomegalovirus infection. V was trimmed by 6 bases and J by 11 bases, leaving 11 bases between them. The CDR3 consists of 12 residues. Germline CDR1 reads MNHNS; CDR2 reads SASEGT. TCRdb reprocessed the reads via MiXCR and lists one record per CDR3 protein. The sample lists 640,000 or so distinct CDR3 sequences, about 33% occurring once. Notes on this clonotype: What it binds is unknown.

Sample: cultured PBMCs, taken from culture after CMV antigen stimulation. The V and J genes are TRBV6-1 and TRBJ1-6; no definite D call. This TCR came from a human donor in good health (CMV status not recorded). Some clones in this sample may be carry-over from other donors' samples. In DNA, the CDR3 is TGTGCCAGCAGAGACAACGCCCCACCCCTCCACTTT. Amino acids: CASRDNAPPLHF.